This T cell receptor (beta chain) was sequenced in a study of cytomegalovirus exposure and HLA in healthy donors (TCRdb year 2017). At the level of the whole study: An earlier analysis of some 600 of the donors reported roughly 300 Gb of sequence data and 117 million unique TCR beta sequences obtained from around 180 million T cells. An early release covering roughly 580 HLA-typed donors comprised approximately 300 gigabases of sequencing data and about 90 million unique TCR sequences. Of the 398 genotyped donors, approximately 83% fell in the genetic ancestry cluster associated with self-reported Caucasian donors. The study aimed to test whether signatures of past pathogen exposure could be identified by cataloging public T cell receptors. The T cell repertoires of 700 or so subjects were profiled by immunosequencing and related to cytomegalovirus serostatus. In addition to the first cohort of approximately 650 subjects, a separate validation cohort of 130 or so different subjects was used. The study combined high-throughput TCR immunosequencing, statistical association of individual TCRs with disease status, and machine learning to predict cytomegalovirus infection status. A later analysis re-analyzed previously published TCR beta repertoires from several hundred donors and added high-resolution HLA genotyping to study TCR occurrence patterns. Rather than using new phenotypic data, the later analysis identified candidate immune exposures from TCR beta sequences and from how often those sequences occurred across donors. To decide whether each TCR beta V gene segment behaved as functional or pseudogenic, an earlier analysis of fewer than 750 of the donors relied on high-throughput TCR beta sequencing. Donor age, sex, ethnicity and CMV serostatus were compiled alongside the repertoire data. A later genetic analysis used genome-wide SNP genotypes for about 55% of the 666 donors, treating that subset as a discovery cohort. Every repertoire in the discovery cohort had been generated on one and the same sequencing platform. HLA typing included class I and class II loci at four-digit resolution. Typing coverage varied by locus: roughly 629-630 donors for A, B, C, DRB1 and DQB1; approximately 500 for DQA1; more than 600 for DPA1; approximately 450 for DPB1. About five DR-DQ haplotypes were treated as single units for association and clustering because of strong linkage in the cohort. On average, roughly 250,000 unique TCR beta nucleotide sequences were sequenced per donor among some 420 genotyped donors of the cohort, with roughly 18% of those sequences being non-productive. Here is what the overall study found, with its caveats: Strong co-occurrence of HLA alleles, especially DR and DQ, made assigning TCR associations to individual alleles difficult. Broadly in line with IMGT annotations, most TCR beta V segments showed up in productive rearrangements about 87% or about 30% of the time in an earlier analysis of several hundred of the donors. Because counts were too low, roughly 16 rarely observed V segments, including chromosome 9 orphons, were excluded from the earlier analysis of some 590 of the donors. According to the authors, the approach could potentially be generalized to other disease states and immunological phenotypes. The classifier was reported to diagnose cytomegalovirus status with high specificity and sensitivity in both the original cohort and the validation cohort. A further reported finding was that TCR beta sequences accurately predicted the HLA-A and HLA-B alleles for most subjects in the first cohort. Correlated functional status among segregating V segments might be attributable to linkage disequilibrium, but an unknown experimental factor could not be ruled out. In a later analysis, several top co-occurrence clusters were reported to appear linked to parvovirus B19, influenza, CMV and Epstein-Barr virus. Most CMV-associated TCR beta chains appeared to be HLA-restricted in a later analysis, and the HLA associations seemed to be driven largely by CMV exposure. The presence/absence analyses assumed that sequencing depth was roughly uniform across donors, and that assumption may not be true. HLA typing was unavailable for some donors at each locus, so association tests used only the typed subset. A later genetic analysis associated a missense DCLRE1C variant with V-gene and J-gene trimming of TCR beta chains, and an independent cohort replicated the association. According to a later genetic analysis, donors in an Asian-associated ancestry cluster had fewer N-insertions in productive TCRs than the roughly 700-donor mean. Some IMGT-functional V segments, including TRBV6-2 and TRBV6-3, could not be told apart with the 87-base-pair reads, so those segments were excluded. In the study, some 180 TCR beta chains were listed as associated with cytomegalovirus. Immune exposure information for the cohort was limited to CMV serostatus. In a later analysis, HLA-associated TCR beta chains showed more clonal expansion and lower generation probabilities than non-associated chains that were equally common. A later analysis associated about 16,000 TCR beta sequences with specific HLA alleles at a false discovery rate of 0.05. The cohort was sequenced for TCR beta chains only, and without alpha or paired-chain data the features that could be detected were limited. A group of highly shared sequence variants was considered likely to be a technical artifact of the sequencing pipeline. Across donors, most TCR sequences were observed very rarely, whereas some public TCRs were present in many individuals. A later analysis found that TCR association rates varied across HLA loci, with DRB1 alleles showing the most associated TCRs and HLA-C alleles the fewest. In vitro tests confirmed that a few of the cytomegalovirus-associated TCR beta chains recognize cytomegalovirus antigens.

The cohort was made up of about 610 healthy bone marrow donors. At the time of sampling, all cohort members were nominally healthy, though unrecorded immune exposures were likely present. The donor tested CMV seronegative, placing the donor among the 350 to 400 seronegative members of the cohort. A peripheral blood sample was collected from each donor, and TCR beta sequencing was performed on peripheral blood mononuclear cells. Genomic DNA extraction from the blood cell samples was performed with the Qiagen DNeasy Blood Extraction Kit. Libraries were made using the immunoSEQ multiplex PCR assay. The multiplex PCR relied on a mix of 60 forward primers for TCR Vbeta segments and 13 reverse primers for TCR Jbeta segments. The CDR3 region of rearranged TCR beta genes was amplified from genomic DNA with a multiplex PCR assay. On the Illumina HiSeq System, the amplified TCR beta libraries were sequenced as 87-base-pair reads. The paper's data handling went like this. In a later analysis, 77 million or so unique TCR beta chains were counted across the approximately 640 repertoires, and roughly 10 million of these chains were shared by at least two donors. To remove PCR and sequencing errors, raw reads were error-corrected and collapsed into unique sequences using a nearest-neighbor algorithm that merged closely related sequences. Alignment of CDR3 sequences to IMGT reference sequences was used to assign V, D and J gene segments. Each retained sequence needed at least a six-nucleotide match to both a V gene segment and a J gene segment. Rearrangements were called productive when the CDR3 lacked stop codons and stayed in frame with V and J; all others were non-productive. CDR3 was defined by IMGT convention, running from the second conserved V-encoded cysteine to the conserved J-encoded phenylalanine. The earlier analysis of roughly 590 of the donors excluded any sequence lacking an unambiguous match to a single V gene segment. In an earlier analysis of 450 to 750 of the donors, a V segment was called functional when productive rearrangements were above 56.7%, and segregating when the standard deviation between donors exceeded 5%. A statistical classification framework was built to diagnose cytomegalovirus status from the catalog of TCR beta chain sequences. In a later analysis, V and J genes were assigned by comparing TCR nucleotide sequences against IMGT/GENE-DB human TR gene sequences. The TCRdist pipeline was used in a later analysis to assign CDR3 sequences and most-parsimonious VDJ recombination scenarios. In a later analysis, each TCR beta chain was defined by its CDR3 amino acid sequence together with its V-gene family, and reads lacking a unique V-gene family were excluded. To address suspected cross-contamination and a sequencing artifact, a later analysis removed 592 highly shared, low-generation-probability nucleotide sequences. In a later analysis, a clonal expansion index for each public chain was calculated from normalized within-repertoire ranks of inferred template counts. In a later analysis, generation probabilities were computed using a VDJ recombination model fitted to out-of-frame rearrangements, and the results were checked against IGoR. In a later analysis, TCR-TCR, TCR-HLA and TCR-CMV co-occurrence was scored with hypergeometric tests, and a repertoire-size bias correction was applied to TCR pairs. To estimate false discovery rates, a later analysis permuted the HLA or CMV assignments 20 times. In a later analysis, co-occurring TCRs were grouped using DBSCAN, with TCRdist sequence similarity added in when clustering inside HLA-allele-positive subsets. Repertoires with fewer than 30,000 or more than 120,000 public chains, plus five repertoires with anomalous nucleotide sharing, were excluded from co-occurrence clustering. Sourced from immuneACCESS, this table was stored by TCRdb with only in-frame sequences that have V and J called. A share of the clones is absent; for the studies checked, an unresolved V gene accounts for under half, and the remainder has no known explanation. The V and J calls and clone size come from that table; D and trimming were worked out from the DNA. Present in this sample are roughly 240,000 clones, around four fifths of which were seen just once. The ten top clones hold less than 0.6% of the sample.

From cysteine to phenylalanine, the CDR3 is 14 amino acids long. The CDR3 DNA has 42 bases and is translated from base 1. Looking up the germline V gene yields CDR1 MNHEY and CDR2 SVGAGI. The germline ends are 13 bases apart after V is trimmed by 5 bases and J by 3 bases. Regarding this clone: Its antigen target is currently unknown. Base qualities are not provided; no much larger clone lies one nucleotide away.

The sequence was obtained from a boy aged 5-17 years in good health and CMV-seronegative. Sequenced sample: PBMCs. In this chain, TRBV6-5 is recombined with TRBJ1-2; TRBD1 is perhaps the D gene, given 6 matching bases. The sequenced DNA is TGTGCCAGCAGTCAACAACAGGGCGACTATGGCTACACCTTC. It encodes CASSQQQGDYGYTF.